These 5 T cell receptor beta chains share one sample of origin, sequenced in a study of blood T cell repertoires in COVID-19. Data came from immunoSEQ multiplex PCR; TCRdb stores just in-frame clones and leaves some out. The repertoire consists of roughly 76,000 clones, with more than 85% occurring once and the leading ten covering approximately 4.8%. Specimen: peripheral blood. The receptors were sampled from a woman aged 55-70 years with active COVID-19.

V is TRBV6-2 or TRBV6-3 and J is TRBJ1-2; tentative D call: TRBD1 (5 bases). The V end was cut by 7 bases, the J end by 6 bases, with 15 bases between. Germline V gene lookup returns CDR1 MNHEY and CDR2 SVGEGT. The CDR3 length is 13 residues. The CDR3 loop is CASTPSGGNGYTF. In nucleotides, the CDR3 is TGTGCCAGCACCCCTTCGGGGGGGAATGGCTACACCTTC.

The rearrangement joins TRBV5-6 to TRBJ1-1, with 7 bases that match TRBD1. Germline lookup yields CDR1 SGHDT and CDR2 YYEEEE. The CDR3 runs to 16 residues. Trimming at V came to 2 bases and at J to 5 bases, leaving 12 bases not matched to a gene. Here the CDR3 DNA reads TGTGCCAGCAGCTTTCCGCGACAGGGAACGAGGACTGAAGCTTTCTTT. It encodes CASSFPRQGTRTEAFF.

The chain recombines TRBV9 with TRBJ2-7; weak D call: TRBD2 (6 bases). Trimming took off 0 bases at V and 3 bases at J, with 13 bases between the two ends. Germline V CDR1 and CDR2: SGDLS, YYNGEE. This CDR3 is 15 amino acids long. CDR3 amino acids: CASSVGGGHFYEQYF. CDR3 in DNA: TGTGCCAGCAGCGTAGGGGGAGGTCATTTCTACGAGCAGTACTTC.

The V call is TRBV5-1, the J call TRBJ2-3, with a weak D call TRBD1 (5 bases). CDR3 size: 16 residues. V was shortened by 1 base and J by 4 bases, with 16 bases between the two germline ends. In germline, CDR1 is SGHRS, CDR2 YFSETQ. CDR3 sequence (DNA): TGCGCCAGCAGCTTGAGGGGTGGGCCTCCCGCAGATACGCAGTATTTT. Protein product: CASSLRGGPPADTQYF. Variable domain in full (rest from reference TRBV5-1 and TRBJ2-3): KAGVTQTPRYLIKTRGQQVTLSCSPISGHRSVSWYQQTPGQGLQFLFEYFSETQRNKGNFPGRFSGRQFSNSRSEMNVSTLELGDSALYLCASSLRGGPPADTQYFGPGTRLTVL.

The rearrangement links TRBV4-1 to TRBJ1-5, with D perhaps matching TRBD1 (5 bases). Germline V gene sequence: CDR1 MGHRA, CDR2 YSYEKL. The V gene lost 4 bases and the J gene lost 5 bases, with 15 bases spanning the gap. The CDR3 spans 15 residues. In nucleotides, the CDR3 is TGCGCCAGCAGCCCGCAATTGACAGCAGATCAGCCCCAGCATTTT. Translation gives CASSPQLTADQPQHF.